These 2 T cell receptor beta chains came from one sample sequenced in a study of blood T cells in healthy people across ages. Primers used in a second PCR of about 6 to 12 cycles were a sample-barcoded 5' primer and a J-beta primer mix. MiXCR, applied by TCRdb to the 5' RACE reads, yields one record per CDR3 protein. The data hold 850,000 to 1,100,000 distinct CDR3 sequences, with roughly two fifths observed a single time. Material for sequencing was blood. All receptors derive from a man younger than 35 in good health.

This clonotype was detected many times. V gene TRBV29-1 combines with J gene TRBJ2-1; possibly TRBD1 for D (6 bases). CDR1 and CDR2 from the germline V gene are SQVTM and ANQGSEA. The CDR3 spans 16 residues. Trimming took 1 base from V and 1 from J, leaving 14 bases between them. Written as DNA, the CDR3 is TGCAGCGTTGAAGGGGTTCTCAGGGGTTCCTACAATGAGCAGTTCTTC. Its translation is CSVEGVLRGSYNEQFF.

Details on this clonotype: It is likely a read error, because the conserved phenylalanine at the end of the CDR3 is missing. This sequence joins TRBV9 and TRBJ2-1; D perhaps matches TRBD2 (7 bases). Germline-derived CDR1 and CDR2 are SGDLS and YYNGEE. Trimming stripped 4 bases from V and 1 base from J, with 15 bases between. The CDR3 has 16 residues. CDR3 nucleotide sequence: TGTGCCAGCAGCCGGAGGGAGGGGGGTTCCTACAATGAGCAGTTCTTA. The encoded protein is CASSRREGGSYNEQFL.